These T cell receptor beta chains were read from a single sample in a study of monozygotic twins with inflammatory bowel disease. TCRdb re-called the 5' RACE reads and catalogs CDR3 proteins one per entry, DNA excluded. Its clone listing holds tens of thousands of distinct CDR3 sequences. Sequencing was carried out using blood. These receptors were taken from a human donor with ulcerative colitis or Crohn's disease, or a healthy co-twin of an affected twin (not recorded which). Each CDR3 is given with its conserved first and last residue.

v_gene,j_gene,len,CDR3aa
TRBV12-3/TRBV12-4,TRBJ1-5,12,CASSLVPQPQHF
TRBV7-8,TRBJ1-2,18,CASSPLGGGLLHLPGYTF
TRBV20-1,TRBJ2-7,13,CSAPGGGTYEQYF
TRBV12-3/TRBV12-4,TRBJ1-1,12,CASGRVNTEAFF
TRBV20-1,TRBJ1-6,15,CSASFLRGGNSPLHF
TRBV3-1,TRBJ1-3,14,CASSLYRDGNTIYF
TRBV6-1,TRBJ1-6,15,CASSRTGPFNSPLHF
TRBV19,TRBJ2-2,15,CASNRGYSDTGELFF
TRBV10-3,TRBJ2-5,16,CAIRRGIAGGEETQYF
TRBV4-2,TRBJ2-5,14,CASSQDGPEGTQYF
TRBV10-3,TRBJ1-5,15,CAISTGTGSNQPQHF